Detailed here is one T cell receptor beta chain. The sample is drawn from a study of cytomegalovirus exposure and HLA in healthy donors. The data were produced by immunoSEQ multiplex PCR, yet TCRdb's version contains in-frame clones alone and is incomplete. The sample has about 150,000 clones, roughly 91% seen once. The donors were part of the validation cohort of 120 subjects. That cohort was separate from the first cohort, which comprised some 670 subjects. The specimen sequenced was PBMCs. The source of this sequence is a woman aged 18-29 years in good health and CMV-seropositive.

CDR3 sequence: CATTGTYPSEQYF. As DNA, the CDR3 is TGTGCCACCACCGGGACTTACCCTAGCGAGCAGTACTTC. This sequence joins TRBV6-6 and TRBJ2-7, with a possible D match to TRBD2 (6 bases). The CDR3 extends over 13 amino acids. Germline V gene lookup returns CDR1 MNHNY and CDR2 SVGAGI (reference sequence). V lost 10 bases and J 6 bases, leaving 19 bases between the germline ends.